This T cell receptor (beta chain) was sequenced during a study of blood T cell repertoires in COVID-19. Overall study context: Researchers got acute and convalescent COVID-19 samples from the United States, Italy and Spain. Nucleic acid was either cDNA or gDNA, and it came from T cells, B-cell-depleted T cells, or PBMCs.

This CDR3 has 14 amino acids. Germline V lookup: CDR1 SEHNR, CDR2 FQNEAQ (reference sequence). The V end was cut by 1 base, the J end by 2 bases, with 8 bases between. In the source study's methods: It was from reference gene primer amplification that nucleated cell counts were estimated. The table came from immunoSEQ multiplex PCR; TCRdb's copy has only in-frame clones and leaves some out. That table gives V, J and clone size, and the DNA gave D and trimming. The sample lists about 130,000 clones, 86% occurring once. The chain links TRBV7-9 to TRBJ1-2; D may be TRBD1 (5 bases). The source is a woman in her forties or fifties who had recovered from COVID-19. Material: peripheral blood. CDR3 protein: CASSLEGPNYGYTF. In DNA, the CDR3 is TGTGCCAGCAGCTTAGAGGGGCCGAACTATGGCTACACCTTC.